Presented here are 27 T cell receptor beta chains from one specimen sequenced in a study of blood T cells in healthy people across ages. Primed by a sample-barcoded 5' primer and a J-beta primer mix, a second PCR proceeded for 7 to 11 cycles. TCRdb re-analysed the 5' RACE reads in MiXCR, keeping a single row per CDR3 protein. Here the sample spans some 800,000 distinct CDR3 sequences, under 45% being singletons. The specimen sequenced was blood. These receptors all stem from a man between 60 and 70 years old in good health.

The rearrangement uses TRBV7-9 and TRBJ1-2; TRBD1 is a possible D gene (5 bases). Germline V gene data show CDR1 as SEHNR and CDR2 as FQNEAQ (reference sequence). This CDR3 contains 15 residues. V was trimmed by 6 bases and J by 8 bases, leaving 22 bases between them. The DNA of the CDR3 is TGTGCCAGCAGTCTCCTTTCGGGGGGATTGGAGGGCTACACCTTC. This gives the protein CASSLLSGGLEGYTF.

In DNA form, the CDR3 reads TGCGCCAGCAGTTGGGGGGATGGGGGCAATCAGCCCCAGCATTTT. This sequence encodes CASSWGDGGNQPQHF. V is TRBV5-1 and J is TRBJ1-5; D perhaps matches TRBD1 (5 bases). Germline V gene data show CDR1 as SGHRS and CDR2 as YFSETQ. V dropped 5 bases and J dropped 2 bases, with 14 bases sitting between them. The CDR3 is 15 residues long.

Worth noting for this clonotype: Sequence at one end of the junction differs from germline and may be a read error. The rearrangement uses TRBV5-1 and TRBJ2-3; D remains unclear. This CDR3 has 14 residues. The V gene's germline CDR1 is SGHRS and CDR2 YFSETQ. CDR3 in DNA: TGCGCCAACAGCTTGGTAGGTGGTACAGATACGCAGTATTTT. Protein: CANSLVGGTDTQYF.

The genes are TRBV24-1 and TRBJ2-5, with 13 bases identical to TRBD2. After removal of 3 bases from V and 5 bases from J, the junction contained 5 bases not matched to a gene. CDR3 length: 16 amino acids. Germline V gene lookup returns CDR1 KGHDR and CDR2 SFDVKD. CDR3 region: CATSDLGTSGEETQYF. Here the CDR3 DNA reads TGTGCCACCAGTGATCTCGGGACTAGCGGGGAGGAGACCCAGTACTTC.

With respect to this clonotype: One base away lies a much larger clone, so this may be a sequencing read error. This chain links TRBV24-1 with TRBJ2-5; maybe TRBD1 (6 bases). The J call may be incorrect, as the DNA end agrees better with TRBJ2-7. Germline values: CDR1 KGHDR, CDR2 SFDVKD. This CDR3 spans 17 amino acids. Here the CDR3 DNA reads TGTGCCACCAGTGATCTGGCCAGGGGCGAAGGGGCCTACGAGCAGTACTTC. Translating it yields CATSDLARGEGAYEQYF.

The V and J genes are TRBV6-2 or TRBV6-3 and TRBJ2-1; possible D gene TRBD2, 7 bases. CDR1 is MNHEY, CDR2 SVGEGT, per germline. Trimming pared 4 bases from V and 4 bases from J, leaving 17 bases between. This CDR3 comprises 16 residues. The DNA for the CDR3 is TGTGCCAGCAGTTCGGGAGGCGGGGGCTATTACAATGAGCAGTTCTTC. Residues: CASSSGGGGYYNEQFF.

In its sample, this clonotype was seen a few times. The V call is TRBV6-2 or TRBV6-3, the J call TRBJ2-3; maybe TRBD1 (6 bases). This CDR3 has 16 residues. The V and J ends lost 6 bases and 6 bases respectively, with 22 bases between them. CDR1 is MNHEY, CDR2 SVGEGT, per germline. CDR3 sequence reads: CASRRPGTRRGDTQYF. CDR3 sequence (DNA): TGTGCCAGCAGAAGACCCGGGACCCGAAGGGGGGATACGCAGTATTTT.

The rearrangement links TRBV12-3 or TRBV12-4 to TRBJ2-7; tentatively, D is TRBD2 (5 bases). The CDR3 sequence is 15 residues long. Trimming took off 1 base at V and 2 bases at J, with 12 bases between the two ends. The chain's CDR3 is CASSLGAGYPYEQYF. Written as DNA, the CDR3 is TGTGCCAGCAGTTTAGGTGCGGGTTACCCCTACGAGCAGTACTTC.

The chain combines TRBV14 with TRBJ2-1, with 10 bases fitting TRBD2. CDR3 length equals 17 residues. V shed 2 bases and J 6 bases; nucleotides not matched to a gene: 10. Germline V CDR1 and CDR2: SGHDN, FVKESK. This CDR3 reads CASSQRPGAGGPNEQFF. In DNA form, the CDR3 reads TGTGCCAGCAGCCAAAGGCCAGGAGCGGGGGGGCCCAATGAGCAGTTCTTC.

The chain combines TRBV12-3 or TRBV12-4 with TRBJ2-1; 7 nucleotides line up with TRBD1. The J call is uncertain, as TRBJ2-7 better fits the DNA end. The CDR3 length is 14 residues. The CDR3 protein is CASSYRDRYNEQYF. CDR3 sequence (DNA): TGTGCCAGCAGTTACCGGGACAGATACAATGAGCAGTACTTC.

This clonotype was counted a few times. The gene calls are TRBV6-2 or TRBV6-3 and TRBJ1-1; 7 bases agree with TRBD1. The CDR3 has 13 amino acids. Germline CDR1 and CDR2: MNHEY and SVGEGT. Trimming took 5 bases from V and 1 from J; bases not matched to a gene: 1. CDR3 protein: CASSDRENTEAFF. CDR3 coding DNA: TGTGCCAGCAGTGACAGGGAGAACACTGAAGCTTTCTTT.

This clonotype turned up a few times. The chain recombines TRBV7-2 with TRBJ1-4, with D maybe TRBD1 (6 bases). V was shortened by 5 bases and J by 6 bases, with 16 bases between the two germline ends. This CDR3 contains 15 residues. In germline, CDR1 is SGHTA, CDR2 FQGNSA. CDR3: CASSPRGRGDEKLFF. DNA for the CDR3: TGTGCCAGCAGCCCCCGGGGGCGGGGGGATGAAAAACTGTTTTTT.

The chain has TRBV12-3 or TRBV12-4 and TRBJ2-6; D gene uncertain. The V end was cut by 8 bases, the J end by 1 base, with 6 bases between. The CDR3 is 13 amino acids. In nucleotides, the CDR3 is TGTGCCAGCCTTCGTTCTGGGGCCAACGTCCTGACTTTC. Its translation is CASLRSGANVLTF.

The CDR3 sequence is CASSPSQGSYEQYF. The CDR3 bases are TGTGCCAGCTCACCATCGCAGGGGTCCTACGAGCAGTACTTC. V usage is TRBV18 and J usage is TRBJ2-7; weak D call: TRBD1 (6 bases). V was trimmed by 2 bases and J by 1 base, leaving 9 bases between them. This CDR3 region has 14 residues. The germline gives CDR1 KGHSH, CDR2 LQKENI. The variable domain in full, completed from reference TRBV18 and TRBJ2-7, reads NAGVMQNPRHLVRRRGQEARLRCSPMKGHSHVYWYRQLPEEGLKFMVYLQKENIIDESGMPKERFSAEFPKEGPSILRIQQVVRGDSAAYFCASSPSQGSYEQYFGPGTRLTVT.

The chain joins TRBV12-3 or TRBV12-4 to TRBJ2-7; TRBD1 aligns across 8 bases. The trim removed 5 bases at V and 5 bases at J, leaving 11 bases unmatched. The CDR3 loop spans 15 amino acids. CDR3 nucleotide sequence: TGTGCCAGCAGTCGTAGCCCCAGGGGGCCCAACGAGCAGTACTTC. It codes for CASSRSPRGPNEQYF.

The gene calls are TRBV10-1 and TRBJ2-5; tentative D call: TRBD2 (6 bases). The germline CDR1 and CDR2 sequences are WNHNN and SYGVQD (reference sequence). CDR3 length: 16 residues. V was shortened by 6 bases and J by 0 bases, with 17 bases between the two germline ends. In DNA form, the CDR3 reads TGCGCCAGCAGCCCCGTGGGGGGTCCGTACCAAGAGACCCAGTACTTC. It specifies CASSPVGGPYQETQYF.

This clonotype was counted between two and nine times. The chain has TRBV12-3 or TRBV12-4 and TRBJ1-1; D perhaps matches TRBD1 (5 bases). Deletions cut 4 bases from V and 7 bases from J, with 16 bases between. The CDR3 contains 14 residues. The CDR3 nucleotides are TGTGCCAGCAGTTCCCCAGGGCGTAGAGTTGAAGCTTTCTTT. Translated: CASSSPGRRVEAFF.

This rearrangement joins TRBV6-5 to TRBJ2-3; D is unresolved. Trimming removed 6 bases at V and 4 bases at J, with 11 bases between. This CDR3 contains 13 residues. Germline V gene sequence: CDR1 MNHEY, CDR2 SVGAGI. The CDR3 spells CASRDFSSDTQYF. CDR3 nucleotide sequence: TGTGCCAGCAGAGATTTCTCGTCAGATACGCAGTATTTT.

V is TRBV5-1 and J is TRBJ2-1, with 7 positions matching TRBD1. The CDR3 runs to 15 residues. Per germline, CDR1 SGHRS and CDR2 YFSETQ. Losses at the gene ends were 3 bases for V and 7 bases for J; bases not matched to a gene: 10. The CDR3 here is CASSSTGTAGNEQFF. Written as DNA, the CDR3 is TGCGCCAGCAGCTCCACCGGGACAGCTGGTAATGAGCAGTTCTTC.

The chain employs TRBV20-1 and TRBJ2-6, with 7 positions matching TRBD1. The CDR3 is made up of 16 amino acids. Germline CDR1 is DFQATT and CDR2 is SNEGSKA (reference sequence). The J segment lost 1 base and the V segment lost 3 bases, leaving 6 bases of the junction unmatched. The CDR3 coding sequence is TGCAGTGCTAGGAACAGGGGCGAATCTGGGGCCAACGTCCTGACTTTC. Encoded protein: CSARNRGESGANVLTF.

The chain is built from TRBV2 and TRBJ2-5; perhaps D is TRBD1 or TRBD2 (5 bases each). CDR1 and CDR2 (germline): SNHLY, FYNNEI. The CDR3 is 13 amino acids. Trimming shortened V by 6 bases and J by 4 bases, and 12 bases separated the two germline ends. CDR3 in amino acids: CASRATGPETQYF. CDR3 nucleotide sequence: TGTGCCAGCAGGGCCACGGGGCCAGAGACCCAGTACTTC.

This chain uses TRBV7-3 with TRBJ2-1, with TRBD2 identical over 8 bases. The better agreement between TRBJ2-7 and the DNA end casts doubt on the J call. The length of the CDR3 is 16 residues. Germline V gene data show CDR1 as SGHTA and CDR2 as FQGTGA. The CDR3 nucleotides are TGTGCCAGCAGGTCACTAGCGGCCACCTCCTACAATGAGCAGTACTTC. As protein: CASRSLAATSYNEQYF.

Only a few counts were recorded for this clonotype. This chain connects TRBV4-1 to TRBJ2-7; D gene unclear. Germline V gene data show CDR1 as MGHRA and CDR2 as YSYEKL. The CDR3 is made up of 13 amino acids. Trimming removed 2 bases at V and 1 base at J, with 6 bases between. The CDR3 DNA sequence: TGCGCCAGCAGCCAAACGGTGTCCTACGAGCAGTACTTC. As protein: CASSQTVSYEQYF.

As to this clonotype: At one end, the junction sequence differs from germline, possibly due to a read error. The chain is built from TRBV14 and TRBJ2-7; D possibly corresponds to TRBD1 (5 bases). The CDR3 length is 15 residues. Germline V gene sequence: CDR1 SGHDN, CDR2 FVKESK. CDR3 coding DNA: TGTGCCAGCATCCAATATGCAGGGTTGGCCTACGAGCAGTACTTC. Its translation is CASIQYAGLAYEQYF.

This sequence joins TRBV7-2 and TRBJ1-5, with D maybe TRBD1 (5 bases). Trimming took off 0 bases at V and 6 bases at J, with 12 bases between the two ends. Germline V lookup: CDR1 SGHTA, CDR2 FQGNSA. This CDR3 has 15 amino acids. The CDR3 reads CASSLAGSGTQPQHF. Written as DNA, the CDR3 is TGTGCCAGCAGCTTAGCAGGGAGTGGGACTCAGCCCCAGCATTTT.

This clonotype has a handful of counts. The chain combines TRBV6-6 with TRBJ2-5, with 14 bases lining up with TRBD2. CDR3 length equals 16 residues. With 6 bases clipped from V and 3 bases from J, the junction kept 6 bases outside the gene matches. Looked up from germline, CDR1 is MNHNY and CDR2 is SVGAGI (reference sequence). The CDR3: CASSSGLAGDKETQYF. Here the CDR3 DNA reads TGTGCCAGCAGCTCGGGACTAGCGGGGGACAAAGAGACCCAGTACTTC.

This clonotype was counted only a few times. The chain joins TRBV6-2 or TRBV6-3 to TRBJ1-4; D call uncertain. Germline loops: CDR1 MNHEY, CDR2 SVGEGT. This CDR3 is 15 amino acids long. Deletions cut 2 bases from V and 1 base from J, with 8 bases between. The CDR3 here is CASSYQRRTNEKLFF. The CDR3 region has the DNA TGTGCCAGCAGTTACCAGCGGAGAACTAATGAAAAACTGTTTTTT.